This T cell receptor beta chain was recovered during a study of human T cells and chemical hapten exposure. Time point: patch test 3, about 24 weeks after DPC sensitization. Noted treatment: therapeutic diphenylcyclopropenone sensitization with weekly scalp DPC. This clonotype was detected a few times. Its antigen is not known. Each CDR3 protein gets one entry after TCRdb re-called the RACE reads with MiXCR. There are about 82,000 distinct CDR3 sequences in the sample; roughly 13% occur only once, and under 6% lies in the top ten. The germline V gene encodes CDR1 SGHVS and CDR2 FQNEAQ. V was clipped by 5 bases and J by 4 bases, with 12 bases between them. The CDR3 runs 13 residues. Study-wide findings and caveats: DPC sensitization produced no change in TCRs with frequency above 1 in 1000.

This clonotype was obtained from a woman in her 50s with alopecia areata. Some clones in this sample may be carry-over from other donors' samples. The material was whole blood, obtained in connection with sensitization to the hapten diphenylcyclopropenone (DPC). This chain joins TRBV7-8 and TRBJ2-7; no firm D call. The CDR3 spells CASSPRTGYEQYF. The DNA of the CDR3 is TGTGCCAGCAGCCCCCGGACCGGATACGAGCAGTACTTC.